The next 9 T cell receptor beta chains were all read from a single sample in a study of T cells after yellow fever vaccination. TCRdb redid the calling of the 5' RACE reads with MiXCR, one entry per CDR3 protein. The sample contains 150,000 to 200,000 distinct CDR3 sequences, around 9.7% of which appear only once. The sequencing here drew on CD8+ T cells sorted from PBMCs, taken 45 days after the yellow fever booster vaccination. The receptors were gathered from a man in his late teens or twenties who received the YFV17D yellow fever vaccine.

This clonotype has a handful of counts. The chain uses TRBV6-2 or TRBV6-3 and TRBJ2-3; D is unresolved. Germline values: CDR1 MNHEY, CDR2 SVGEGT. Trimming removed 0 bases at V and 4 bases at J, with 5 bases between. This CDR3 contains 13 residues. The CDR3 DNA reads as TGTGCCAGCAGTTACTCTAACGCAGATACGCAGTATTTT. This encodes CASSYSNADTQYF.

This clonotype was counted between two and nine times. The rearrangement uses TRBV7-2 and TRBJ1-2, with TRBD1 matching 8 bases. The trim removed 4 bases at V and 6 bases at J, leaving 13 bases unmatched. Germline CDR1 SGHTA, CDR2 FQGNSA. The CDR3 is 16 amino acids. CDR3 amino acids: CASSSTGPTGVNGYTF. CDR3 coding DNA: TGTGCCAGCAGCTCAACCGGACCGACAGGGGTAAATGGCTACACCTTC. The entire variable domain, with the rest obtained from reference TRBV7-2 and TRBJ1-2, is as follows: GAGVSQSPSNKVTEKGKDVELRCDPISGHTALYWYRQSLGQGLEFLIYFQGNSAPDKSGLPSDRFSAERTGGSVSTLTIQRTQQEDSAVYLCASSSTGPTGVNGYTFGSGTRLTVV.

The chain recombines TRBV4-1 with TRBJ2-1; no reliable D call. CDR3 length equals 11 residues. The germline V and J ends were trimmed by 1 base and 7 bases, with 2 bases remaining between them. From germline, CDR1 is MGHRA and CDR2 YSYEKL. The CDR3 sequence is CASSQVNEQFF. The CDR3 DNA reads as TGCGCCAGCAGCCAAGTAAATGAGCAGTTCTTC.

This chain uses TRBV4-1 with TRBJ1-4, with a possible D match to TRBD1 (5 bases). V was shortened by 0 bases and J by 8 bases, with 10 bases between the two germline ends. This CDR3 is built from 14 residues. CDR1 is MGHRA, CDR2 YSYEKL, per germline. The CDR3 nucleotides read TGCGCCAGCAGCCAAGACCCGGGACCCGAAAAACTGTTTTTT. Translated, it gives CASSQDPGPEKLFF.

The chain employs TRBV4-1 and TRBJ2-7; D is possibly TRBD1 or TRBD2 (5 bases each). V shed 5 bases and J shed 2 bases, with 16 bases lying between them. This CDR3 is 15 amino acids long. Germline V gene sequence: CDR1 MGHRA, CDR2 YSYEKL. This chain's CDR3 is CASSNTRDGPYEQYF. The CDR3, as DNA: TGCGCCAGCAGCAACACCAGGGACGGCCCCTACGAGCAGTACTTC.

This clonotype was found a few times. The chain joins TRBV28 to TRBJ2-7; D might be TRBD1 (6 bases). This CDR3 comprises 16 residues. From germline, CDR1 is MDHEN and CDR2 SYDVKM. The germline V and J ends were trimmed by 4 bases and 0 bases, with 16 bases remaining between them. CDR3 region: CASSSVTGGASYEQYV. Here the CDR3 DNA reads TGTGCCAGCAGTTCCGTGACAGGCGGTGCCTCCTACGAGCAGTACGTC.

The rearrangement uses TRBV10-3 and TRBJ1-5, with TRBD1 as a possible D gene (6 bases). The V gene lost 5 bases and the J gene lost 4 bases, with 15 bases spanning the gap. CDR3 length: 15 amino acids. Germline V CDR1 and CDR2: ENHRY, SYGVKD. This CDR3 reads CAISPTTTGNQPQHF. CDR3 DNA sequence: TGTGCCATCAGTCCTACCACGACAGGAAATCAGCCCCAGCATTTT.

The chain uses TRBV15 and TRBJ2-5; D perhaps matches TRBD1 (5 bases). Trimming removed 0 bases at V and 1 base at J, with 6 bases between. There are 14 residues in the CDR3. Germline lookup yields CDR1 LNHNV and CDR2 YYDKDF (reference sequence). The CDR3 loop reads CATSRDQGQETQYF. For the CDR3, the DNA is TGTGCCACCAGCAGAGATCAGGGCCAAGAGACCCAGTACTTC.

This chain joins TRBV7-9 and TRBJ1-5; D is perhaps TRBD1 (5 bases). Germline V gene data show CDR1 as SEHNR and CDR2 as FQNEAQ (reference sequence). V was trimmed by 5 bases and J by 2 bases, leaving 13 bases between them. CDR3 size: 15 residues. The CDR3 region has the DNA TGTGCCAGCAGCGGGAGGGACGTGGGCAATCAGCCCCAGCATTTT. It specifies CASSGRDVGNQPQHF.